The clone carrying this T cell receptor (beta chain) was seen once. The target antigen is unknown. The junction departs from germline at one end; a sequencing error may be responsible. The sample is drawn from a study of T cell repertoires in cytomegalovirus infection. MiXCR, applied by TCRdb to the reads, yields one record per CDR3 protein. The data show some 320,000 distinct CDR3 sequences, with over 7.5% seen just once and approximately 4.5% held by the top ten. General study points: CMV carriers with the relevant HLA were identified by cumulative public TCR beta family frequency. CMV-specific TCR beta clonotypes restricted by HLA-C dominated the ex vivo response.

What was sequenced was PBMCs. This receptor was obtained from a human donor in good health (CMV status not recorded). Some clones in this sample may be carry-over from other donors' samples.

The CDR3 nucleotides read TGTGCCAGCAGCTTAGGGAACAGGGGCTATTGCTACACCTTC. Translating it yields CASSLGNRGYCYTF. The J gene is TRBJ1-2, the V gene TRBV7-2; 7 nucleotides align to TRBD1. CDR1 is SGHTA and CDR2 is FQGNSA in the germline V gene. This CDR3 is 14 amino acids long.